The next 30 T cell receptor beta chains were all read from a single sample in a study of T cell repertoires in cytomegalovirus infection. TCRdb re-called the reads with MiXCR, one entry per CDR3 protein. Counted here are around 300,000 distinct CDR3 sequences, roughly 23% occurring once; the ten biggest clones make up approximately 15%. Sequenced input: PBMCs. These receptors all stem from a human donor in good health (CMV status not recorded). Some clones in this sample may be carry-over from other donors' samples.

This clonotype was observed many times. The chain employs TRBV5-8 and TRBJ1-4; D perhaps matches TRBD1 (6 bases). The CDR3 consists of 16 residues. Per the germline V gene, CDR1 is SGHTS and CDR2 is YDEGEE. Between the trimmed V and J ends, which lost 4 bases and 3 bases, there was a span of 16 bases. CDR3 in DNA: TGTGCCAGCAGCCAGGGGTTGGCTGGGCCTAATGAAAAACTGTTTTTT. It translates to CASSQGLAGPNEKLFF.

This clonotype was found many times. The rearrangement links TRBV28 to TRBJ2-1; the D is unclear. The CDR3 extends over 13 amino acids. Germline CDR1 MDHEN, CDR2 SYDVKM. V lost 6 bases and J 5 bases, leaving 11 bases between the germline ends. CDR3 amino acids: CASSLTRNNEQFF. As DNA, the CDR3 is TGTGCCAGCAGCCTAACCCGGAACAATGAGCAGTTCTTC.

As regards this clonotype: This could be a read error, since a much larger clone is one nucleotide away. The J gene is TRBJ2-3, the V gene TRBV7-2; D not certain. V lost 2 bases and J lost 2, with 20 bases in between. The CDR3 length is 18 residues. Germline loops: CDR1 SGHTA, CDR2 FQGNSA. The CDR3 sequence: CASSLTSLGGLLTDTQYF. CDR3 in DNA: TGTGCCAGCAGCTTAACCTCCCTTGGCGGATTACTCACAGATACGCAGTATTTT.

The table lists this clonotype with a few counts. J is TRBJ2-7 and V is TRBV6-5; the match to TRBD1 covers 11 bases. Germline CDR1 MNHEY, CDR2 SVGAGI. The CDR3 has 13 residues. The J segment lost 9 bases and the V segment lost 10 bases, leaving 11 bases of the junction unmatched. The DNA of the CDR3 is TGTGCCACCGGTAGGACAGGGGGCGAGGGGCAGTACTTC. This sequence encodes CATGRTGGEGQYF.

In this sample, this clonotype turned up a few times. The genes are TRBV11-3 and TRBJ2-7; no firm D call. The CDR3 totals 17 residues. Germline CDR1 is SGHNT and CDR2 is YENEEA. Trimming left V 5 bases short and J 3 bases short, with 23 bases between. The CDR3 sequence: CASSLVVWTQTSYEQYF. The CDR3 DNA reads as TGTGCCAGCAGCCTTGTTGTTTGGACCCAGACGAGCTACGAGCAGTACTTC.

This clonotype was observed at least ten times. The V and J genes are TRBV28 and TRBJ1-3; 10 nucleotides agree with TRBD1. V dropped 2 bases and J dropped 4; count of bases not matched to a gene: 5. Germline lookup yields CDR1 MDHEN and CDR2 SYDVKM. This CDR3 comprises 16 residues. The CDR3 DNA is TGTGCCAGCAGTTTACCTTCGGGACAGGGGGGAAACACCATATATTTT. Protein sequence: CASSLPSGQGGNTIYF.

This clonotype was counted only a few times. The CDR3 DNA sequence: TGCGCCAGCAGCCCAACCGGGACCCTACAAGAGACCCAGTACTTC. Its protein product is CASSPTGTLQETQYF. The chain employs TRBV5-1 and TRBJ2-5; perhaps D is TRBD1 or TRBD2 (5 bases each). Germline loops: CDR1 SGHRS, CDR2 YFSETQ. The CDR3 extends over 15 amino acids. Deletions cut 4 bases from V and 2 bases from J, with 15 bases between.

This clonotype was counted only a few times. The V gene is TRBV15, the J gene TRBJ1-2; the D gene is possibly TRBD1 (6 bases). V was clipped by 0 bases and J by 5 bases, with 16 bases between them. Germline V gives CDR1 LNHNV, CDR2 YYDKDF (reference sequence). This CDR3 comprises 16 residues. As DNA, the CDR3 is TGTGCCACCAGCAGAGATCGGACAGCTGTAATTTATGGCTACACCTTC. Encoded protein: CATSRDRTAVIYGYTF.

As DNA, the CDR3 is TGCGCCAGCAGCTTGGGACCTGCCCAATACAATGAGCAGTTCTTC. It is translated as CASSLGPAQYNEQFF. This chain joins TRBV5-1 and TRBJ2-1; D gene unclear. Per the germline V gene, CDR1 is SGHRS and CDR2 is YFSETQ. The CDR3 has 15 amino acids. Trimming stripped 0 bases from V and 4 bases from J, with 11 bases between.

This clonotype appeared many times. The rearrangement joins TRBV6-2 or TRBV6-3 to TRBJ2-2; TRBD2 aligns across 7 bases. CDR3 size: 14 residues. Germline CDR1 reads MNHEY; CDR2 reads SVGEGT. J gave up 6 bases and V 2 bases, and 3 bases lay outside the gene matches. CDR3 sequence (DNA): TGTGCCAGCAGTTACGGCCGGGAGGCCGGGGAGCTGTTTTTT. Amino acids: CASSYGREAGELFF.

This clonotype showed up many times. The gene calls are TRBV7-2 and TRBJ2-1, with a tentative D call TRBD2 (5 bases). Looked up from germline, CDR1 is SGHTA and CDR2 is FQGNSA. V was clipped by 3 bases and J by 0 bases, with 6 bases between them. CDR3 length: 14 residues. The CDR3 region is CASSFLASYNEQFF. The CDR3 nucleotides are TGTGCCAGCAGCTTTCTAGCCTCCTACAATGAGCAGTTCTTC.

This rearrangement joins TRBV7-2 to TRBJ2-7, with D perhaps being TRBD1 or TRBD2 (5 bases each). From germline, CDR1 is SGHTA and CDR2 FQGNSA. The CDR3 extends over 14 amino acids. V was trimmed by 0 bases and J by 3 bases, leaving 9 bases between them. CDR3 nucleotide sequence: TGTGCCAGCAGCTTAGCGGGGACGTTCTACGAGCAGTACTTC. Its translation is CASSLAGTFYEQYF.

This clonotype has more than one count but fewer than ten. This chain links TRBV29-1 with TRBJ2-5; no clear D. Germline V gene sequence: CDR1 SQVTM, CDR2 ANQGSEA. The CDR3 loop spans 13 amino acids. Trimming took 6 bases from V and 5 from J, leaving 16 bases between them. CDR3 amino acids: CSVLMSNLETQYF. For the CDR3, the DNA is TGCAGCGTCCTGATGAGCAACTTGGAGACCCAGTACTTC.

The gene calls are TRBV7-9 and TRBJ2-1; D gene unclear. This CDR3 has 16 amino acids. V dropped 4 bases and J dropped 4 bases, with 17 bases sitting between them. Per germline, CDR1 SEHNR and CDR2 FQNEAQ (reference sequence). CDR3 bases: TGTGCCAGCAGCTCCCCCTCGGCTACTCGATACAATGAGCAGTTCTTC. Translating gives CASSSPSATRYNEQFF.

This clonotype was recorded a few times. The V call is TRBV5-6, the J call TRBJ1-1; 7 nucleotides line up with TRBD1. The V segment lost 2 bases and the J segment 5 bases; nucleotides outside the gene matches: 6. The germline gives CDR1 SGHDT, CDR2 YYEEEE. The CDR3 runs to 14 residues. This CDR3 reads CASSFQTGMTEAFF. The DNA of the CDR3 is TGTGCCAGCAGCTTCCAGACAGGGATGACTGAAGCTTTCTTT. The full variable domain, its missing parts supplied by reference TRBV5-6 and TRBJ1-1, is DAGVTQSPTHLIKTRGQQVTLRCSPKSGHDTVSWYQQALGQGPQFIFQYYEEEERQRGNFPDRFSGHQFPNYSSELNVNALLLGDSALYLCASSFQTGMTEAFFGQGTRLTVV.

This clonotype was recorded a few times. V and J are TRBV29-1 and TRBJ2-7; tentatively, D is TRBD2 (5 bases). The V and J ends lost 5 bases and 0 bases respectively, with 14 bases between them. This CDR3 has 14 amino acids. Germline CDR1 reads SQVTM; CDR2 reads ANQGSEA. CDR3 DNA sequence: TGCAGCGTTTTGAACGTAGCGTCCTCCTACGAGCAGTACTTC. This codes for CSVLNVASSYEQYF.

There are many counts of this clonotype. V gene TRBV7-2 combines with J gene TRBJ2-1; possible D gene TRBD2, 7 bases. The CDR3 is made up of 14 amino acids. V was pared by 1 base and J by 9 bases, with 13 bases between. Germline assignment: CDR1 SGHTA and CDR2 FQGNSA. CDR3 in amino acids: CASSLERGGSEQFF. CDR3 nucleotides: TGTGCCAGCAGCTTAGAGAGGGGGGGGAGTGAGCAGTTCTTC.

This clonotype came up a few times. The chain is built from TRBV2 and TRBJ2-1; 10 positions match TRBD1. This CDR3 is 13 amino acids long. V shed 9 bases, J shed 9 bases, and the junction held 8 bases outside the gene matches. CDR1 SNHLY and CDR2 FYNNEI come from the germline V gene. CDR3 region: CARGGTGAREQFF. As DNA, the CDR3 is TGTGCCAGGGGGGGGACAGGGGCCCGTGAGCAGTTCTTC.

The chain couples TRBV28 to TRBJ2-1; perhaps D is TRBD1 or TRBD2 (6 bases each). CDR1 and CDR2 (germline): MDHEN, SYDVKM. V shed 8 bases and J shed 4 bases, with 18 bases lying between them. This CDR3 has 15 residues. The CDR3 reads CASLLETRGYNEQFF. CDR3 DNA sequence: TGTGCCAGCCTTTTGGAGACTAGGGGGTACAATGAGCAGTTCTTC.

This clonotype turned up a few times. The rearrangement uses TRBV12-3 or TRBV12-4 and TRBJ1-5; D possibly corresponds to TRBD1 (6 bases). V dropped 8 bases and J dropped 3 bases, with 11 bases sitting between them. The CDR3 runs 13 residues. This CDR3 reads CASCRQDNQPQHF. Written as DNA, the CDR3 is TGTGCCAGCTGCCGACAGGACAATCAGCCCCAGCATTTT.

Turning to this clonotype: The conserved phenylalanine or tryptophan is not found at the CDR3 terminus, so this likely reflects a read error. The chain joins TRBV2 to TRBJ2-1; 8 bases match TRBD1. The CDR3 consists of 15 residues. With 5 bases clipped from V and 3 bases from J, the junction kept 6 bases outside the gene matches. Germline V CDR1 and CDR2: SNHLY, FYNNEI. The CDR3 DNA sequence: TGTGCCAGCAGTCCGGACAGGGTAGGCTACAATGAGCAGTTCTTA. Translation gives CASSPDRVGYNEQFL.

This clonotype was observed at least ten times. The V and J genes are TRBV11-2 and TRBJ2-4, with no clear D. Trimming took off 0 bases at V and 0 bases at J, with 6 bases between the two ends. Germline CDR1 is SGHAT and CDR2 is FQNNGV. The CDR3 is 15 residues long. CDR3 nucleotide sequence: TGTGCCAGCAGCTTAGAAGGGATAGCCAAAAACATTCAGTACTTC. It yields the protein CASSLEGIAKNIQYF.

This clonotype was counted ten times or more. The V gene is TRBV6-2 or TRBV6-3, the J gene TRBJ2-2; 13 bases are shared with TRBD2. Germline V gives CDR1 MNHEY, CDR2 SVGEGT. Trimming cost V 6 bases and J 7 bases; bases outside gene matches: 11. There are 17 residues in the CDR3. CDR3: CASRNPGLAGLIGELFF. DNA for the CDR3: TGTGCCAGCAGAAACCCGGGACTAGCGGGACTAATCGGGGAGCTGTTTTTT.

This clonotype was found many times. This CDR3 reads CASSLGGSSHEQYF. The CDR3 DNA reads as TGTGCCAGCAGCTTAGGCGGGAGTTCCCACGAGCAGTACTTC. The V and J genes are TRBV7-2 and TRBJ2-7, with TRBD2 identical over 7 bases. The length of the CDR3 is 14 residues. V trimming: 1 base; J trimming: 5 bases; junction bases outside the gene matches: 5. Germline V lookup: CDR1 SGHTA, CDR2 FQGNSA.

CDR3 amino acids: CASRQTGMRQPQHF. In DNA, the CDR3 is TGTGCCAGCAGACAGACAGGGATGCGTCAGCCCCAGCATTTT. This rearrangement joins TRBV6-2 or TRBV6-3 to TRBJ1-5, with 7 positions matching TRBD1. Germline trimming cut 6 bases from V and 6 bases from J; bases unmatched to any gene: 8. The length of the CDR3 is 14 residues. CDR1 is MNHEY, CDR2 SVGEGT, per germline.

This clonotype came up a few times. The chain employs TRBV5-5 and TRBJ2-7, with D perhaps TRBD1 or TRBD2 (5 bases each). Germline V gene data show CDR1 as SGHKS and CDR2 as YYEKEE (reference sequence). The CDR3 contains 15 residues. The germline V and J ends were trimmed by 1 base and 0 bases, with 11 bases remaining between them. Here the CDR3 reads CASSLSYGTSYEQYF. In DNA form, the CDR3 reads TGTGCCAGCAGCTTGTCTTATGGGACCTCCTACGAGCAGTACTTC.

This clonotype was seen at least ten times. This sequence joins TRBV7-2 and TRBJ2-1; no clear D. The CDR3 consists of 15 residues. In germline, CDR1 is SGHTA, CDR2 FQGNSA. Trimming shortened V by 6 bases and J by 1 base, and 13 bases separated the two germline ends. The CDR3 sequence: CASRSTHQSYNEQFF. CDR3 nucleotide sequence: TGTGCCAGCAGATCGACTCACCAGTCCTACAATGAGCAGTTCTTC.

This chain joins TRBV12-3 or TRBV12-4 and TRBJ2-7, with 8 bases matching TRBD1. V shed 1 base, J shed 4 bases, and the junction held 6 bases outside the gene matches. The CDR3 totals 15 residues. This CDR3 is CASSLGQDRVYEQYF. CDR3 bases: TGTGCCAGCAGTTTAGGTCAGGACAGGGTTTACGAGCAGTACTTC.

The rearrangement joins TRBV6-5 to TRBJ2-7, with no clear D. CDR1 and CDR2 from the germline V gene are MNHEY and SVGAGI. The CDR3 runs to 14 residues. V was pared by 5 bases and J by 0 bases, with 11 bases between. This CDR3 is CASSDGRASYEQYF. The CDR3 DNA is TGTGCCAGCAGTGACGGACGGGCCTCCTACGAGCAGTACTTC.

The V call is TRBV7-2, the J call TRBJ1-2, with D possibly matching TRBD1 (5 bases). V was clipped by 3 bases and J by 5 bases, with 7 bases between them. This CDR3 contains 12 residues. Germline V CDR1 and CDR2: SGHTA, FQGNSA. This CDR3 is CASSFQGYGYTF. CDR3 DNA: TGTGCCAGCAGCTTCCAGGGTTATGGCTACACCTTC.